Presented here are 25 T cell receptor beta chains from one specimen sequenced in a study of blood T cells in healthy people across ages. Primers used in a second PCR of about 6 to 12 cycles were a sample-barcoded 5' primer and a J-beta primer mix. TCRdb processed the 5' RACE reads anew with MiXCR; each CDR3 protein has one entry. The sample holds around 1,000,000 distinct CDR3 sequences, under 30% seen once. This same sample was also part of a study on T cells of mothers and their children.

The specimen was blood. These receptors were obtained from a girl aged 2-10 years in good health.

The chain employs TRBV6-1 and TRBJ2-7; D might be TRBD2 (5 bases). V gave up 3 bases and J gave up 1 base, with 13 bases separating them. CDR1 MNHNS and CDR2 SASEGT come from the germline V gene. The CDR3 contains 15 residues. CDR3: CASSDPGLISYEQYF. The CDR3 bases are TGTGCCAGCAGTGATCCTGGACTGATATCCTACGAGCAGTACTTC.

The chain's CDR3 is CASSPGLVGYNEQFF. The CDR3 bases are TGTGCCAGCAGTCCCGGACTAGTCGGATACAATGAGCAGTTCTTC. The chain has TRBV6-2 or TRBV6-3 and TRBJ2-1; TRBD2 agrees at 7 bases. This CDR3 has 15 residues. After removal of 5 bases from V and 4 bases from J, the junction contained 8 bases not matched to a gene. Per the germline V gene, CDR1 is MNHEY and CDR2 is SVGEGT.

This chain links TRBV29-1 with TRBJ2-1, with D possibly matching TRBD1 (5 bases). CDR1 SQVTM and CDR2 ANQGSEA come from the germline V gene. V lost 4 bases to trimming and J lost 3 bases, with 7 bases between them. The CDR3 runs 12 residues. The CDR3 nucleotides are TGCAGCGTTGTGCAGGGCTACAATGAGCAGTTCTTC. This translates into CSVVQGYNEQFF.

The table lists this clonotype with a few counts. CDR3 in DNA: TGCAGCGTTGAACCCCGGGGAAACCTACAAGAGACCCAGTACTTC. Translation: CSVEPRGNLQETQYF. The chain joins TRBV29-1 to TRBJ2-5, with D perhaps TRBD2 (5 bases). Germline values: CDR1 SQVTM, CDR2 ANQGSEA. V was shortened by 2 bases and J by 2 bases, with 15 bases between the two germline ends. This CDR3 is 15 amino acids long. Based on the CDR3 plus reference TRBV29-1 and TRBJ2-5, the full variable domain is SAVISQKPSRDICQRGTSLTIQCQVDSQVTMMFWYRQQPGQSLTLIATANQGSEATYESGFVIDKFPISRPNLTFSTLTVSNMSPEDSSIYLCSVEPRGNLQETQYFGPGTRLLVL.

V usage is TRBV29-1 and J usage is TRBJ2-7; 10 nucleotides align to TRBD1. Germline CDR1 reads SQVTM; CDR2 reads ANQGSEA. This CDR3 comprises 18 residues. The ends lost 7 bases at V and 2 bases at J; junction bases unmatched: 20. The CDR3 is CSAHAVGTGASLTYEQYF. The DNA for the CDR3 is TGCAGCGCCCACGCGGTCGGGACAGGGGCCTCGTTGACCTACGAGCAGTACTTC.

There are a few counts of this clonotype. This chain links TRBV7-3 with TRBJ1-6; D is undetermined. The germline CDR1 and CDR2 sequences are SGHTA and FQGTGA. The CDR3 sequence is 15 residues long. V gave up 6 bases and J gave up 6 bases, with 15 bases separating them. The CDR3 DNA sequence: TGTGCCAGCAGTCAAGCTCCCGAGACTAATTCACCCCTCCACTTT. Translation: CASSQAPETNSPLHF.

The chain couples TRBV7-2 to TRBJ1-6; possible D gene TRBD1, 5 bases. The CDR3 has 17 residues. Germline V gene sequence: CDR1 SGHTA, CDR2 FQGNSA. Trimming cost V 5 bases and J 0 bases, with 14 bases left between them. The CDR3 DNA follows: TGTGCCAGCAGCGCAGGAGTGGGGGACTCCTATAATTCACCCCTCCACTTT. Translation: CASSAGVGDSYNSPLHF.

The V gene is TRBV12-3 or TRBV12-4, the J gene TRBJ1-5; no reliable D call. V lost 3 bases to trimming and J lost 2 bases, with 14 bases between them. The CDR3 is 16 amino acids. In DNA form, the CDR3 reads TGTGCCAGCAGTTTCTGGGGTGGGAAGGGCAATCAGCCCCAGCATTTT. Residues: CASSFWGGKGNQPQHF.

The chain has TRBV9 and TRBJ1-3, with D possibly being TRBD1 (5 bases). The germline V and J ends were trimmed by 0 bases and 0 bases, with 10 bases remaining between them. The CDR3 runs to 16 residues. The V gene's germline CDR1 is SGDLS and CDR2 YYNGEE. The CDR3 DNA reads as TGTGCCAGCAGCGTAGCACAGGCAAACTCTGGAAACACCATATATTTT. Protein: CASSVAQANSGNTIYF.

The chain couples TRBV20-1 to TRBJ2-1; 8 bases agree with TRBD2. The last part of the DNA fits TRBJ2-5 better; the J call may be wrong. Germline V gene lookup returns CDR1 DFQATT and CDR2 SNEGSKA (reference sequence). CDR3 length: 14 residues. The CDR3 spells CSARDARGGGTQYF. In DNA, the CDR3 is TGCAGTGCTAGAGATGCCCGGGGGGGTGGGACCCAGTACTTC.

This clonotype has only a few counts. The V and J genes are TRBV4-2 and TRBJ2-3; D is possibly TRBD1 (5 bases). With 1 base removed from V and 2 bases from J, the gap between germline ends came to 10 bases. Germline assignment: CDR1 LGHNA and CDR2 YNFKEQ. The CDR3 runs to 15 residues. CDR3 nucleotide sequence: TGTGCCAGCAGCCAAGTTGACAGCCCCACAGATACGCAGTATTTT. This encodes CASSQVDSPTDTQYF.

The table lists this clonotype with a few counts. The V and J genes are TRBV4-2 and TRBJ2-7, with no clear D. V was cut by 7 bases and J by 2 bases, with 15 bases left in between. The germline CDR1 and CDR2 sequences are LGHNA and YNFKEQ. The CDR3 length is 14 residues. The CDR3: CASIVSSLPYEQYF. The CDR3 nucleotides read TGTGCCAGCATAGTTTCCTCCCTACCCTACGAGCAGTACTTC.

Only a few counts were recorded for this clonotype. The chain employs TRBV12-3 or TRBV12-4 and TRBJ2-5, with a possible D match to TRBD1 (7 bases). The end of the DNA fits TRBJ2-7 better, so the J call may be wrong. The CDR3 contains 14 residues. The CDR3 sequence is CASSPGRGVYEQYF. The CDR3 DNA is TGTGCCAGCAGTCCGGGCAGGGGGGTATACGAGCAGTACTTC.

This clonotype was seen only a few times. The V call is TRBV11-2, the J call TRBJ2-5; unclear D gene. Matching the DNA end better, TRBJ2-1 makes the J call doubtful. CDR1 is SGHAT and CDR2 is FQNNGV in the germline V gene. This CDR3 has 12 residues. The CDR3 DNA sequence: TGTGCCAGCAGCGGTTTGGGTGGTGGGCAGTTCTTC. It yields the protein CASSGLGGGQFF.

The V gene is TRBV7-2, the J gene TRBJ2-1; the D gene is possibly TRBD2 (5 bases). Trimming took off 0 bases at V and 5 bases at J, with 17 bases between the two ends. This CDR3 region has 17 residues. Germline assignment: CDR1 SGHTA and CDR2 FQGNSA. The DNA of the CDR3 is TGTGCCAGCAGCTTAGCTAAGACCAGCGGCCGAAACAATGAGCAGTTCTTC. This codes for CASSLAKTSGRNNEQFF.

There are a few counts of this clonotype. The genes are TRBV24-1 and TRBJ2-5, with D tentatively TRBD1 or TRBD2 (5 bases each). Per germline, CDR1 KGHDR and CDR2 SFDVKD. This CDR3 has 14 residues. V was shortened by 3 bases and J by 6 bases, with 13 bases between the two germline ends. DNA for the CDR3: TGTGCCACCAGTGATCGGGGACGTGAAAAGACCCAGTACTTC. Protein product: CATSDRGREKTQYF.

This clonotype was counted between two and nine times. The rearrangement joins TRBV10-3 to TRBJ2-5; D perhaps matches TRBD2 (5 bases). The CDR3 is made up of 13 amino acids. The ends were cut back, 4 bases at V and 3 bases at J, with 9 bases in the middle. Germline V CDR1 and CDR2: ENHRY, SYGVKD. The CDR3 DNA follows: TGTGCCATCAGTGGCGGACTCAAAGAGACCCAGTACTTC. It specifies CAISGGLKETQYF.

The rearrangement joins TRBV7-9 to TRBJ2-1; 7 bases line up with TRBD2. J was trimmed by 2 bases and V by 1 base; bases with no gene match: 5. The V gene's germline CDR1 is SEHNR and CDR2 FQNEAQ (reference sequence). The CDR3 runs 16 residues. The CDR3 region is CASSLGTSVPYNEQFF. The CDR3, as DNA: TGTGCCAGCAGCTTAGGAACTAGCGTCCCCTACAATGAGCAGTTCTTC.

The V gene is TRBV20-1, the J gene TRBJ2-1; possible D gene TRBD1, 6 bases. The last part of the DNA fits TRBJ2-5 better; the J call may be wrong. Germline assignment: CDR1 DFQATT and CDR2 SNEGSKA (reference sequence). The CDR3 covers 17 residues. The CDR3 loop reads CSARVPHRQASQETQYF. CDR3 in DNA: TGCAGTGCTAGAGTTCCTCACCGACAGGCGTCCCAAGAGACCCAGTACTTC.

The gene calls are TRBV11-1 and TRBJ1-6; the match to TRBD1 covers 12 bases. V was pared by 3 bases and J by 9 bases, with 9 bases of the junction left unmatched. CDR1 and CDR2 (germline): SGHAT, FQDESV (reference sequence). The CDR3 runs to 17 residues. This CDR3 reads CASSFPEGQGAVSPLHF. In DNA, the CDR3 is TGTGCCAGCAGCTTTCCGGAGGGACAGGGGGCGGTTTCACCCCTCCACTTT.

This chain links TRBV7-9 with TRBJ1-4; D call uncertain. V lost 5 bases to trimming and J lost 14 bases, with 15 bases between them. The CDR3 is 12 amino acids. Germline V gene sequence: CDR1 SEHNR, CDR2 FQNEAQ (reference sequence). The CDR3 DNA is TGTGCCAGCAGCGAGACGGAGCAGAGGCTGTTTTTT. This gives the protein CASSETEQRLFF.

The chain is built from TRBV14 and TRBJ2-7, with 7 bases identical to TRBD2. This CDR3 comprises 18 residues. The J segment lost 8 bases and the V segment lost 4 bases, leaving 23 bases of the junction unmatched. The V gene's germline CDR1 is SGHDN and CDR2 FVKESK. The CDR3 coding sequence is TGTGCCAGCAGCCTGAACGCGGTTGGGGGAGGGCCCACTGGACAGCAGTACTTC. This sequence encodes CASSLNAVGGGPTGQQYF.

This clonotype has just a few counts. This chain joins TRBV25-1 and TRBJ1-4, with TRBD1 as a possible D gene (5 bases). Trimming left V 3 bases short and J 12 bases short, with 23 bases between. CDR1 is MGHDK, CDR2 SYGVNS, per germline. The CDR3 covers 16 residues. The CDR3 here is CASSDHLEGWIGELFF. The CDR3 DNA is TGTGCCAGCAGTGACCATTTGGAGGGTTGGATAGGGGAACTGTTTTTT. The complete variable domain, with remaining parts taken from reference TRBV25-1 and TRBJ1-4, reads EADIYQTPRYLVIGTGKKITLECSQTMGHDKMYWYQQDPGMELHLIHYSYGVNSTEKGDLSSESTVSRIRTEHFPLTLESARPSHTSQYLCASSDHLEGWIGELFFGSGTQLSVL.

Comments on this clonotype: Here the CDR3 omits its conserved ending phenylalanine or tryptophan, so a read error is the likely source. The rearrangement uses TRBV11-2 and TRBJ2-5; maybe TRBD2 (5 bases). CDR1 SGHAT and CDR2 FQNNGV come from the germline V gene. V was trimmed by 4 bases and J by 0 bases, leaving 9 bases between them. The CDR3 totals 14 residues. The CDR3 is CASSYGVYQETQYY. The CDR3 DNA sequence: TGTGCCAGCAGCTACGGGGTCTACCAAGAGACCCAGTACTAC.

Note on this clonotype: The junction departs from the called germline gene at one end, perhaps through a read error. The V call is TRBV4-1, the J call TRBJ2-1, with D possibly matching TRBD1 (5 bases). Germline V CDR1 and CDR2: MGHRA, YSYEKL. The CDR3 covers 14 residues. The CDR3 nucleotides read TGCGCCAGCAGCCTAGGGGCCAGCTACAATGAGCGGTTCTTC. The encoded protein is CASSLGASYNERFF.